Shown below are 6 T cell receptor beta chains from a single sample sequenced in a study of long-term antiretroviral therapy in people with HIV. The immunoSEQ assay was v3.0, run at survey level. Sequenced by immunoSEQ multiplex PCR; TCRdb stores in-frame clones only, minus some. The sample includes more than 15,000 clones, roughly 94% of them seen just once. Specimen: unsorted PBMCs, collected roughly 6.8 years after starting antiretroviral therapy. The receptors were sampled from a woman between 50 and 59 years old with HIV.

The V and J genes are TRBV11-2 and TRBJ2-7; D call uncertain. Germline CDR1 SGHAT, CDR2 FQNNGV. V shed 5 bases and J shed 0 bases, with 11 bases lying between them. CDR3 length: 14 residues. The CDR3 region is CASSTATYSYEQYF. CDR3 nucleotides: TGTGCCAGCAGCACCGCTACATACTCCTACGAGCAGTACTTC.

Here the CDR3 reads CASSPGTNTEAFF. The DNA of the CDR3 is TGTGCCAGCTCACCCGGAACGAACACTGAAGCTTTCTTT. The chain combines TRBV18 with TRBJ1-1; unclear D gene. Trimming took off 3 bases at V and 1 base at J, with 6 bases between the two ends. This CDR3 has 13 amino acids. The germline gives CDR1 KGHSH, CDR2 LQKENI.

This chain connects TRBV10-1 to TRBJ2-2, with 9 bases lining up with TRBD2. Germline CDR1 WNHNN, CDR2 SYGVQD (reference sequence). The CDR3 sequence is 20 residues long. V dropped 0 bases and J dropped 6; count of bases not matched to a gene: 17. The CDR3 sequence is CASSESREGGAEREAGELFF. The DNA of the CDR3 is TGCGCCAGCAGTGAGTCGAGAGAGGGGGGCGCCGAGCGGGAGGCCGGGGAGCTGTTTTTT.

This rearrangement joins TRBV6-5 to TRBJ2-5; 8 bases map to TRBD1. This CDR3 contains 14 residues. The V gene's germline CDR1 is MNHEY and CDR2 SVGAGI. V dropped 5 bases and J dropped 4; count of bases not matched to a gene: 6. The CDR3 here is CASSKGTGRETQYF. In DNA form, the CDR3 reads TGTGCCAGCAGTAAGGGGACAGGTAGAGAGACCCAGTACTTC.

The rearrangement uses TRBV27 and TRBJ2-1; D may be TRBD2 (6 bases). The CDR3 loop spans 15 amino acids. Looked up from germline, CDR1 is MNHEY and CDR2 is SMNVEV (reference sequence). Trimming took 6 bases from V and 5 from J, leaving 17 bases between them. CDR3 loop: CASSPPGLVNNEQFF. For the CDR3, the DNA is TGTGCCAGCAGCCCCCCGGGACTCGTTAACAATGAGCAGTTCTTC.

The chain uses TRBV10-3 and TRBJ2-3; no definite D call. CDR1 and CDR2 from the germline V gene are ENHRY and SYGVKD. Trimming pared 4 bases from V and 2 bases from J, leaving 7 bases between. CDR3 size: 13 residues. CDR3 bases: TGTGCCATCAGTGTCGCAGCCACAGATACGCAGTATTTT. Translated: CAISVAATDTQYF.